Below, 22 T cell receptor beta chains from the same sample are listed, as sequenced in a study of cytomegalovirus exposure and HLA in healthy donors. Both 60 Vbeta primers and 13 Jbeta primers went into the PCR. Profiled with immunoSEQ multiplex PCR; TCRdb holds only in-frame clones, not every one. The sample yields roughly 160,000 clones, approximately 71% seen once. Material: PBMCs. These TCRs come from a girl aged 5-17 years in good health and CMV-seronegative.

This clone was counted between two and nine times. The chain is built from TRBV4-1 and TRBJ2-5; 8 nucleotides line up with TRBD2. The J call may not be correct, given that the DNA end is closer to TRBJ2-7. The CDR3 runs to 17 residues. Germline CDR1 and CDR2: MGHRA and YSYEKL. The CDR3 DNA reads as TGCGCCAGCAGCCCGACAACCGGGACTAGAGTTACCTACGAGCAGTACTTC. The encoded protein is CASSPTTGTRVTYEQYF.

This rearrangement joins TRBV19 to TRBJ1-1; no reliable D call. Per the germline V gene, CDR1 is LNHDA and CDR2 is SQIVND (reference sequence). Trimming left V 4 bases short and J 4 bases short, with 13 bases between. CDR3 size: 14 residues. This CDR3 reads CASSTTRSGTEAFF. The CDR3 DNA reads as TGTGCCAGTAGTACAACGCGTTCTGGCACTGAAGCTTTCTTT. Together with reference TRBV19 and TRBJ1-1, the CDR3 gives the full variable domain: DGGITQSPKYLFRKEGQNVTLSCEQNLNHDAMYWYRQDPGQGLRLIYYSQIVNDFQKGDIAEGYSVSREKKESFPLTVTSAQKNPTAFYLCASSTTRSGTEAFFGQGTRLTVV.

In DNA, the CDR3 is TGCGCCAGCAGCTACGGTAGGGGAACTGAAGCTTTCTTT. Translated, it gives CASSYGRGTEAFF. The chain employs TRBV5-1 and TRBJ1-1, with D possibly being TRBD1 (5 bases). The CDR3 contains 13 residues. Germline CDR1 and CDR2: SGHRS and YFSETQ. Trimming shortened V by 3 bases and J by 5 bases, and 11 bases separated the two germline ends.

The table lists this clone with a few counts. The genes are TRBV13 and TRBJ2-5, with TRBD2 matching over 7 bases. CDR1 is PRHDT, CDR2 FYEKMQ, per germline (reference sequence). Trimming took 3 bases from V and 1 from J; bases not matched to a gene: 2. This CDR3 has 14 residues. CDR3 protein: CASSLGGFQETQYF. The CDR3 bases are TGTGCCAGCAGCTTGGGGGGGTTCCAAGAGACCCAGTACTTC.

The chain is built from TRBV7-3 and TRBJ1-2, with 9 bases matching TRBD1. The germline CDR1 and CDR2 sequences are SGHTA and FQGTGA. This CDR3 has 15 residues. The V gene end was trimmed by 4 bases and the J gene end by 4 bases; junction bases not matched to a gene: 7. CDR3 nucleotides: TGTGCCAGCAGCTACTGGACAGGGGTTAGCTATGGCTACACCTTC. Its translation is CASSYWTGVSYGYTF.

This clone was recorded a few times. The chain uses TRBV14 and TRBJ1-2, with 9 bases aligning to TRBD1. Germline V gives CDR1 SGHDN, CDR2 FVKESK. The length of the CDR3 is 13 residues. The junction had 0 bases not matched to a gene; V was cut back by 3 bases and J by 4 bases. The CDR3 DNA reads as TGTGCCAGCAGCCAGACAGGGGGCTATGGCTACACCTTC. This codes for CASSQTGGYGYTF.

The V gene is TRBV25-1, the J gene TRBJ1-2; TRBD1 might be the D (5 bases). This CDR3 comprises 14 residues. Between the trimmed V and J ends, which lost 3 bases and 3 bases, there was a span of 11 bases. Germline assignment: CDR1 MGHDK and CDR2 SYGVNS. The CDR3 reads CASSDPDSYYGYTF. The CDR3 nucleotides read TGTGCCAGCAGTGACCCTGACAGCTACTATGGCTACACCTTC.

CDR3: CATSRDWAGEGYEQYF. In nucleotides, the CDR3 is TGTGCCACCAGCAGAGATTGGGCAGGGGAAGGCTACGAGCAGTACTTC. The V gene is TRBV15, the J gene TRBJ2-7, with D possibly being TRBD1 (6 bases). Germline V CDR1 and CDR2: LNHNV, YYDKDF (reference sequence). The CDR3 length is 16 residues. V lost 0 bases, J lost 3 bases, and 15 bases lay in between.

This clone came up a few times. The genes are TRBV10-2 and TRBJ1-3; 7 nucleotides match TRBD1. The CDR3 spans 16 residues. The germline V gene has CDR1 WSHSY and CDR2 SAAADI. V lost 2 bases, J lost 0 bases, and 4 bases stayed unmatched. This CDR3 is CASSEGQANSGNTIYF. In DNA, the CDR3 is TGCGCCAGCAGTGAGGGACAGGCGAACTCTGGAAACACCATATATTTT.

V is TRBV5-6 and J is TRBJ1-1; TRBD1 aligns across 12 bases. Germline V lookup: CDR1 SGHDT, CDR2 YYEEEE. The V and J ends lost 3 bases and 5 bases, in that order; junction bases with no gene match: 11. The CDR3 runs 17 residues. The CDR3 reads CASSWAGDRGRRTEAFF. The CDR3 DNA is TGTGCCAGCAGCTGGGCAGGGGACAGGGGGCGAAGAACTGAAGCTTTCTTT. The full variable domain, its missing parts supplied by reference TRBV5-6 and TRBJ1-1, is DAGVTQSPTHLIKTRGQQVTLRCSPKSGHDTVSWYQQALGQGPQFIFQYYEEEERQRGNFPDRFSGHQFPNYSSELNVNALLLGDSALYLCASSWAGDRGRRTEAFFGQGTRLTVV.

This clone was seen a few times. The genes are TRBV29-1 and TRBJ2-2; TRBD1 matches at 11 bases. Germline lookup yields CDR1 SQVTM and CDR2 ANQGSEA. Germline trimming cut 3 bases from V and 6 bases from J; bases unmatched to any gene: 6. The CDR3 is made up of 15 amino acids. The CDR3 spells CSVDGQGAWSGELFF. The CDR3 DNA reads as TGCAGCGTTGATGGACAGGGGGCATGGTCCGGGGAGCTGTTTTTT.

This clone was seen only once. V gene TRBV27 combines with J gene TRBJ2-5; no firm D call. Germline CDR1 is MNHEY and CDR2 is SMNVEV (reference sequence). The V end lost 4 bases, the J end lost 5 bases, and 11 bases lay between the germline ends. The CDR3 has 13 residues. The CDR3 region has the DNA TGTGCCAGCAGTTCGGATGCCAGGGAGACCCAGTACTTC. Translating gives CASSSDARETQYF.

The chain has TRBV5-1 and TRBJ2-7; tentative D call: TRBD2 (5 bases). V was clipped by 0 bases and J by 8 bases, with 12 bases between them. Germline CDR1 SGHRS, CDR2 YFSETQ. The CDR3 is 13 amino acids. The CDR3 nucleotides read TGCGCCAGCAGCTTGGCCGGGGAAGGCCAGCAGTACTTC. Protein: CASSLAGEGQQYF.

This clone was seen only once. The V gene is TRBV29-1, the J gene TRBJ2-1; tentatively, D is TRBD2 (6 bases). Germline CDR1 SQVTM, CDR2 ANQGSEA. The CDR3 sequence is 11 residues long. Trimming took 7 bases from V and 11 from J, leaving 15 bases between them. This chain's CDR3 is CSEGTGSKQFF. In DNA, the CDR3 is TGCAGCGAGGGGACCGGGAGTAAGCAGTTCTTC.

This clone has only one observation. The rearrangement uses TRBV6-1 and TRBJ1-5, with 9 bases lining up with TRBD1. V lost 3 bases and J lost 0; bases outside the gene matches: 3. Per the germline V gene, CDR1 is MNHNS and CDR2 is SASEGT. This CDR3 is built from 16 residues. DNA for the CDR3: TGTGCCAGCAGTGATAGGGGACAGGGTAGCAATCAGCCCCAGCATTTT. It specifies CASSDRGQGSNQPQHF.

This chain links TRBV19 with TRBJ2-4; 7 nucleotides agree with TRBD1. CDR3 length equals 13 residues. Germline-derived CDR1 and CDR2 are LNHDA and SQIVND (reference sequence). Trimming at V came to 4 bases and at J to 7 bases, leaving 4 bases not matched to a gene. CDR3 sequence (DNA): TGTGCCAGTAGTAGGGGACAGAGGAACATTCAGTACTTC. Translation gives CASSRGQRNIQYF.

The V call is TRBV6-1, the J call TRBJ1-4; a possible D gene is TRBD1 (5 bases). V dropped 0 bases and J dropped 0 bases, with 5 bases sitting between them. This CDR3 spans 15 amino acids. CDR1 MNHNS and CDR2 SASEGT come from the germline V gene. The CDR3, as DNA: TGTGCCAGCAGTGAAGCAGGGGCAACTAATGAAAAACTGTTTTTT. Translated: CASSEAGATNEKLFF.

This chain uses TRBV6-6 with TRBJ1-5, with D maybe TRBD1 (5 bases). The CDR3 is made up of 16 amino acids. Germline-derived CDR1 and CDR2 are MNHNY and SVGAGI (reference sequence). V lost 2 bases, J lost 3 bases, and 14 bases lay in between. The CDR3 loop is CASSYMGQGFNQPQHF. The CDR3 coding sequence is TGTGCCAGCAGTTACATGGGCCAGGGTTTCAATCAGCCCCAGCATTTT.

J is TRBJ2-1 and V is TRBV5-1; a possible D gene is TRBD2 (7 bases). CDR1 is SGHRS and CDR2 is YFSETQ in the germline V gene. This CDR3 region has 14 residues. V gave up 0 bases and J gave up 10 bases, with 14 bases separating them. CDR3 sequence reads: CASSLGQGGGEQFF. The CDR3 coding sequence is TGCGCCAGCAGCTTGGGTCAAGGGGGAGGGGAGCAGTTCTTC.

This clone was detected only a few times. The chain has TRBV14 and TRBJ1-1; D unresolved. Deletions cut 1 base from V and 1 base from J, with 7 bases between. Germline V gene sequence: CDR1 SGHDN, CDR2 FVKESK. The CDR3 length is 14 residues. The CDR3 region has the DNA TGTGCCAGCAGCCAAGTTACTTGGAACACTGAAGCTTTCTTT. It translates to CASSQVTWNTEAFF.

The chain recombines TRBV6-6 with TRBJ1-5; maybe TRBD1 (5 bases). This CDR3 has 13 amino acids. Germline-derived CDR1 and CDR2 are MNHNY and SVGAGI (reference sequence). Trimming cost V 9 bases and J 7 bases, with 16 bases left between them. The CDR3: CASRAGVGQPQHF. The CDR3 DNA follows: TGTGCCAGTCGTGCGGGGGTGGGACAGCCCCAGCATTTT.

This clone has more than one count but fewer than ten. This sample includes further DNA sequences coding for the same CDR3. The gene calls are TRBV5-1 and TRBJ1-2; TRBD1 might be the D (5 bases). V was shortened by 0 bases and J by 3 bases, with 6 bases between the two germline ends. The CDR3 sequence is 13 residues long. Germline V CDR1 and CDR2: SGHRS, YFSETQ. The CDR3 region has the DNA TGCGCCAGCAGCTTGGGCAGGGACTATGGCTACACCTTC. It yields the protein CASSLGRDYGYTF.